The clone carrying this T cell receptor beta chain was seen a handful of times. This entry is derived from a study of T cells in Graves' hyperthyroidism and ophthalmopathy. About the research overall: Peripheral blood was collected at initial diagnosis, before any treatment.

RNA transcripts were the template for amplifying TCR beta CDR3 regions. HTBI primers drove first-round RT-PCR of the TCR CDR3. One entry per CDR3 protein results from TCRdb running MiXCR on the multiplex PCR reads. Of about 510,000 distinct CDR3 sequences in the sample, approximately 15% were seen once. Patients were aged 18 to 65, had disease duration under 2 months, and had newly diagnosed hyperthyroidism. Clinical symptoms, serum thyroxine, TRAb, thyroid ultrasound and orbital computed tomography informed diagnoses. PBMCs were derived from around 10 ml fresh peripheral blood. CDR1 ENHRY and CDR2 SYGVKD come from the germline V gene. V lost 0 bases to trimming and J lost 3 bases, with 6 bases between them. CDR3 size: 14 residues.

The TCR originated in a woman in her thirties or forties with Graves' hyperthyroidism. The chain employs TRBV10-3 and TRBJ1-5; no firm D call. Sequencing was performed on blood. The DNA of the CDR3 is TGTGCCATCAGTGAGTCGGGAAACAATCAGCCCCAGCATTTT. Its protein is CAISESGNNQPQHF.